This passage covers 30 T cell receptor beta chains from one sample sequenced in a study of blood T cell repertoires in COVID-19. TCRdb's table, derived via immunoSEQ multiplex PCR, lists solely in-frame clones and lacks some. The data show 200,000 to 250,000 clones, roughly 87% seen once. The sequenced sample was peripheral blood. The receptors were gathered from a man aged 40-50 years with active or convalescent COVID-19.

This clone was seen once. The chain uses TRBV27 and TRBJ1-2; TRBD1 agrees at 9 bases. Unmatched junction bases numbered 3, after V lost 2 bases and J lost 2 bases. CDR1 and CDR2 from the germline V gene are MNHEY and SMNVEV (reference sequence). This CDR3 has 15 residues. The CDR3 bases are TGTGCCAGCAGTTTAACCGGGACAGGGAACTATGGCTACACCTTC. Its protein is CASSLTGTGNYGYTF.

The CDR3 reads CASSLTGVGGTEAFF. CDR3 nucleotide sequence: TGTGCCAGCAGCTTGACAGGGGTAGGGGGCACTGAAGCTTTCTTT. This sequence joins TRBV7-9 and TRBJ1-1, with TRBD1 identical over 8 bases. Looked up from germline, CDR1 is SEHNR and CDR2 is FQNEAQ (reference sequence). The CDR3 extends over 15 amino acids. V trimming: 3 bases; J trimming: 4 bases; junction bases outside the gene matches: 7.

CDR3 DNA sequence: TGTGCCAGCAGCTCTGGACTAGCGGGCGAGCAGTTCTTC. Translating it yields CASSSGLAGEQFF. The chain recombines TRBV7-3 with TRBJ2-1; 11 bases map to TRBD2. This CDR3 spans 13 amino acids. After removal of 4 bases from V and 10 bases from J, the junction contained 3 bases not matched to a gene. Germline values: CDR1 SGHTA, CDR2 FQGTGA.

The chain uses TRBV5-1 and TRBJ2-2; D unresolved. This CDR3 is 16 amino acids long. The V end was cut by 0 bases, the J end by 0 bases, with 9 bases between. Germline V CDR1 and CDR2: SGHRS, YFSETQ. The CDR3 nucleotides read TGCGCCAGCAGCTTGGCTAGGCGTTCGAACACCGGGGAGCTGTTTTTT. It is translated as CASSLARRSNTGELFF.

The chain has TRBV9 and TRBJ2-3; D may be TRBD1 (8 bases). The CDR3 has 16 residues. Trimming left V 2 bases short and J 3 bases short, with 16 bases between. CDR1 is SGDLS, CDR2 YYNGEE, per germline. The CDR3 DNA is TGTGCCAGCAGCGTTACAGGGGGGGATGGGACAGATACGCAGTATTTT. Residues: CASSVTGGDGTDTQYF. The full variable domain, completed using reference TRBV9 and TRBJ2-3, is DSGVTQTPKHLITATGQRVTLRCSPRSGDLSVYWYQQSLDQGLQFLIQYYNGEERAKGNILERFSAQQFPDLHSELNLSSLELGDSALYFCASSVTGGDGTDTQYFGPGTRLTVL.

The chain uses TRBV6-5 and TRBJ1-5; D is ambiguous. CDR3 size: 15 residues. V gave up 7 bases and J gave up 0 bases, with 13 bases separating them. CDR1 and CDR2 from the germline V gene are MNHEY and SVGAGI. The CDR3 DNA sequence: TGTGCCAGCACTCCCGGGGTCTATAGCAATCAGCCCCAGCATTTT. The encoded protein is CASTPGVYSNQPQHF.

The chain joins TRBV19 to TRBJ2-7; 12 positions match TRBD1. The CDR3 is 15 residues long. With 5 bases clipped from V and 7 bases from J, the junction kept 9 bases outside the gene matches. CDR1 is LNHDA and CDR2 is SQIVND in the germline V gene (reference sequence). The CDR3 coding sequence is TGTGCCAGTAGTGGACCGGGACAGGGGGCATATGAGCAGTACTTC. Amino acids: CASSGPGQGAYEQYF.

The chain couples TRBV30 to TRBJ1-2, with D possibly TRBD1 on 6 matching bases. CDR1 and CDR2 from the germline V gene are GTSNPN and SVGIG (reference sequence). The CDR3 loop spans 16 amino acids. Trimming left V 4 bases short and J 0 bases short, with 18 bases between. CDR3 loop: CAWIYPGTTANYGYTF. In DNA form, the CDR3 reads TGTGCCTGGATATATCCCGGGACAACTGCTAACTATGGCTACACCTTC.

The chain links TRBV19 to TRBJ1-2, with TRBD1 matching 9 bases. The germline CDR1 and CDR2 sequences are LNHDA and SQIVND (reference sequence). There are 15 residues in the CDR3. Trimming cost V 1 base and J 8 bases; bases outside gene matches: 8. CDR3 amino acids: CASSIVTGGANGYTF. The CDR3 region has the DNA TGTGCCAGTAGTATAGTAACAGGGGGCGCGAACGGCTACACCTTC.

This clone showed up just once. The chain couples TRBV2 to TRBJ1-2, with 9 nucleotides matching TRBD1. Germline CDR1 reads SNHLY; CDR2 reads FYNNEI. After removal of 3 bases from V and 13 bases from J, the junction contained 24 bases not matched to a gene. CDR3 size: 18 residues. In DNA, the CDR3 is TGTGCCAGCAGTGAGAACCTGTTTGAGATAAGATTAGGACAGGGGATCACCTTC. Translated: CASSENLFEIRLGQGITF.

This clone was seen more than once but under ten times. The chain couples TRBV6-5 to TRBJ1-1, with 9 bases matching TRBD1. CDR1 is MNHEY and CDR2 is SVGAGI in the germline V gene. The CDR3 extends over 14 amino acids. V lost 7 bases to trimming and J lost 5 bases; unmatched junction nucleotides: 8. CDR3 region: CASTTGQGYTEAFF. The CDR3 DNA follows: TGTGCCAGCACCACGGGACAGGGCTATACTGAAGCTTTCTTT.

This clone was counted a single time. This specimen includes other DNA sequences encoding the same CDR3. This chain connects TRBV6-5 to TRBJ1-2; tentatively, D is TRBD1 (5 bases). The V and J ends lost 0 bases and 1 base respectively, with 6 bases between them. The CDR3 totals 14 residues. The germline gives CDR1 MNHEY, CDR2 SVGAGI. The CDR3 here is CASSYSGGNYGYTF. DNA of the CDR3: TGTGCCAGCAGTTACTCGGGGGGTAACTATGGCTACACCTTC.

The V call is TRBV9, the J call TRBJ1-2; 9 nucleotides align to TRBD1. The CDR3 spans 15 residues. J gave up 5 bases and V 4 bases, and 9 bases lay outside the gene matches. Germline values: CDR1 SGDLS, CDR2 YYNGEE. CDR3: CASSSIGTGRYGYTF. Here the CDR3 DNA reads TGTGCCAGCAGCTCCATTGGGACAGGGCGGTATGGCTACACCTTC.

The V and J genes are TRBV3-1 (or the pseudogene TRBV3-2) and TRBJ1-2, with D perhaps TRBD1 (5 bases). The CDR3 has 15 residues. V lost 4 bases to trimming and J lost 0 bases, with 12 bases between them. From germline, CDR1 is LGHDT and CDR2 YNNKEL (reference sequence). In nucleotides, the CDR3 is TGTGCCAGCAGCCCCAGGCAGGGATCTAACTATGGCTACACCTTC. It encodes CASSPRQGSNYGYTF.

There are a few counts of this clone. Here the CDR3 reads CASSKDTINSPLHF. The CDR3 nucleotides read TGCGCCAGCAGTAAGGACACCATTAATTCACCCCTCCACTTT. V is TRBV10-1 and J is TRBJ1-6, with a tentative D call TRBD1 (5 bases). V lost 5 bases and J lost 6, with 11 bases in between. CDR3 length: 14 residues. Germline V gives CDR1 WNHNN, CDR2 SYGVQD (reference sequence).

This rearrangement joins TRBV4-2 to TRBJ2-1; a weak D match, TRBD1 (5 bases). This CDR3 comprises 14 residues. V was cut by 0 bases and J by 7 bases, with 10 bases left in between. CDR1 LGHNA and CDR2 YNFKEQ come from the germline V gene. The CDR3 DNA reads as TGTGCCAGCAGCCAAGAAACAGGATGGAATGAGCAGTTCTTC. Residues: CASSQETGWNEQFF.

The V and J genes are TRBV18 and TRBJ1-1; D remains unclear. The CDR3 is 15 residues long. CDR1 is KGHSH, CDR2 LQKENI, per germline. V was trimmed by 0 bases and J by 2 bases, leaving 10 bases between them. CDR3 DNA sequence: TGTGCCAGCTCACCACCAACAGCACTCAACACTGAAGCTTTCTTT. Encoded protein: CASSPPTALNTEAFF.

The chain joins TRBV28 to TRBJ1-6, with 8 bases matching TRBD1. The CDR3 has 16 amino acids. V shed 7 bases, J shed 2 bases, and the junction held 7 bases outside the gene matches. CDR1 is MDHEN, CDR2 SYDVKM, per germline. The CDR3 loop is CASTRGQGTYNSPLHF. The CDR3, as DNA: TGTGCCAGCACCCGAGGACAGGGAACCTATAATTCACCCCTCCACTTT.

This clone has more than one count but fewer than ten. CDR3 DNA sequence: TGTGCCAGCAGTACGCCGGCCGGGGAGGGACCCGAGCAGTACTTC. Protein product: CASSTPAGEGPEQYF. The chain links TRBV25-1 to TRBJ2-7; TRBD2 matches 7 bases. V lost 5 bases to trimming and J lost 6 bases; unmatched junction nucleotides: 13. Looked up from germline, CDR1 is MGHDK and CDR2 is SYGVNS. CDR3 size: 15 residues.

This chain connects TRBV7-6 to TRBJ1-5; 8 nucleotides line up with TRBD1. Germline lookup yields CDR1 SGHVS and CDR2 FNYEAQ. There are 17 residues in the CDR3. Trimming cost V 3 bases and J 3 bases; bases outside gene matches: 10. CDR3 coding DNA: TGTGCCAGCAGCTTCGGGACAGGCCATGCTCCCAATCAGCCCCAGCATTTT. Encoded protein: CASSFGTGHAPNQPQHF.

The chain uses TRBV10-1 and TRBJ2-2; TRBD1 matches 7 bases. V lost 6 bases, J lost 6 bases, and 7 bases stayed unmatched. This CDR3 has 14 residues. Germline CDR1 WNHNN, CDR2 SYGVQD (reference sequence). CDR3 DNA sequence: TGCGCCAGCAGCGGTCTTACAGGGGCCGGGGAGCTGTTTTTT. This translates into CASSGLTGAGELFF.

J is TRBJ2-7 and V is TRBV28; 7 bases fit TRBD1. This CDR3 contains 15 residues. CDR1 is MDHEN and CDR2 is SYDVKM in the germline V gene. V was clipped by 2 bases and J by 0 bases; unmatched bases: 4. The CDR3 loop reads CASSLRGTVSYEQYF. The CDR3 DNA reads as TGTGCCAGCAGTTTAAGGGGGACAGTCTCCTACGAGCAGTACTTC.

CDR3 protein: CASSLMWGTGPFNEQFF. In nucleotides, the CDR3 is TGTGCCAGCAGTCTCATGTGGGGGACAGGGCCTTTCAATGAGCAGTTCTTC. The J gene is TRBJ2-1, the V gene TRBV27; 9 nucleotides agree with TRBD1. V lost 5 bases, J lost 6 bases, and 14 bases stayed unmatched. Germline V CDR1 and CDR2: MNHEY, SMNVEV (reference sequence). The CDR3 has 17 amino acids.

This clone was seen repeatedly, ten times or more. The genes are TRBV11-2 and TRBJ1-2; 8 bases fit TRBD1. This CDR3 region has 12 residues. The germline V gene encodes CDR1 SGHAT and CDR2 FQNNGV. J was trimmed by 8 bases and V by 3 bases; bases with no gene match: 2. This CDR3 is CASSLDRVGYTF. The CDR3, as DNA: TGTGCCAGCAGCTTGGACAGGGTCGGCTACACCTTC.

The V call is TRBV6-1, the J call TRBJ1-2; D gene uncertain. CDR3 size: 15 residues. The germline gives CDR1 MNHNS, CDR2 SASEGT. The germline V and J ends were trimmed by 1 base and 7 bases, with 16 bases remaining between them. CDR3 region: CASSEVLRAGGGYTF. CDR3 sequence (DNA): TGTGCCAGCAGTGAAGTTCTAAGGGCGGGCGGTGGCTACACCTTC.

This chain links TRBV28 with TRBJ1-3, with a possible D match to TRBD1 (5 bases). Germline V gene sequence: CDR1 MDHEN, CDR2 SYDVKM. CDR3 size: 17 residues. Trimming took off 5 bases at V and 0 bases at J, with 17 bases between the two ends. CDR3 bases: TGTGCCAGCAGTGCAACGGGGACTCTCTACTCTGGAAACACCATATATTTT. Translation gives CASSATGTLYSGNTIYF.

This chain joins TRBV5-6 and TRBJ1-5, with unresolved D. V lost 0 bases to trimming and J lost 3 bases, with 10 bases between them. Germline CDR1 SGHDT, CDR2 YYEEEE. The CDR3 totals 15 residues. The CDR3 loop is CASSLGALLNQPQHF. The CDR3 nucleotides are TGTGCCAGCAGCTTGGGGGCCCTCCTCAATCAGCCCCAGCATTTT.

This clone was recorded only once. The chain links TRBV19 to TRBJ1-1; a weak D match, TRBD1 (6 bases). Germline CDR1 is LNHDA and CDR2 is SQIVND (reference sequence). This CDR3 is 14 amino acids long. V was pared by 5 bases and J by 1 base, with 11 bases between. CDR3 nucleotide sequence: TGTGCCAGTAGTCCGGGGACATGGAACACTGAAGCTTTCTTT. Translated, it gives CASSPGTWNTEAFF.

The chain links TRBV7-8 to TRBJ2-3; no clear D. Germline assignment: CDR1 SGHVS and CDR2 FQNEAQ. V lost 5 bases and J lost 1, with 4 bases in between. The CDR3 covers 12 residues. CDR3 coding DNA: TGTGCCAGCAGCGCGCGCACAGATACGCAGTATTTT. Its protein product is CASSARTDTQYF. Full variable domain (missing parts from reference TRBV7-8 and TRBJ2-3): GAGVSQSPRYKVAKRGQDVALRCDPISGHVSLFWYQQALGQGPEFLTYFQNEAQLDKSGLPSDRFFAERPEGSVSTLKIQRTQQEDSAVYLCASSARTDTQYFGPGTRLTVL.

This clone has just one count. V usage is TRBV19 and J usage is TRBJ1-1, with D unclear. The CDR3 loop spans 11 amino acids. CDR1 and CDR2 from the germline V gene are LNHDA and SQIVND (reference sequence). V dropped 1 base and J dropped 7 bases, with 4 bases sitting between them. CDR3 nucleotide sequence: TGTGCCAGTAGTATAGGCAGTGAAGCTTTCTTT. As protein: CASSIGSEAFF.